A single sample is the source of the 18 T cell receptor beta chains below, sequenced in a study of PD-1 blockade in mismatch repair-deficient tumors. Measured with immunoSEQ multiplex PCR; TCRdb has only the in-frame clones, and not every one. In the table there are 30,000 to 40,000 clones, roughly 85% of which are singletons. The sequencing here drew on peripheral blood, taken approximately 78 weeks after starting pembrolizumab. These TCRs come from an adult with mismatch repair-deficient cancer.

The J gene is TRBJ2-1, the V gene TRBV4-3, with 14 bases identical to TRBD2. CDR1 is LGHNA, CDR2 YSLEER, per germline. V shed 1 base and J 2 bases; nucleotides not matched to a gene: 1. The length of the CDR3 is 17 residues. CDR3 nucleotides: TGCGCCAGCAGCCAAGGACTAGCGGGAGGGCCCTACAATGAGCAGTTCTTC. Its protein product is CASSQGLAGGPYNEQFF.

The V gene is TRBV19, the J gene TRBJ2-1; 10 bases fit TRBD2. The CDR3 has 13 amino acids. Germline V gene lookup returns CDR1 LNHDA and CDR2 SQIVND (reference sequence). Trimming at V came to 9 bases and at J to 8 bases, leaving 7 bases not matched to a gene. CDR3 nucleotide sequence: TGTGCCAGCGGGGGGCTAGCGGGAGATGAGCAGTTCTTC. Its protein product is CASGGLAGDEQFF.

This chain links TRBV14 with TRBJ2-3; a weak D match, TRBD1 (6 bases). CDR1 is SGHDN and CDR2 is FVKESK in the germline V gene. The CDR3 is 17 residues long. V lost 0 bases to trimming and J lost 0 bases, with 13 bases between them. The CDR3 DNA follows: TGTGCCAGCAGCCAAGATTGGGGGACACCTAGCACAGATACGCAGTATTTT. Translating gives CASSQDWGTPSTDTQYF. The variable domain in full, completed from reference TRBV14 and TRBJ2-3, reads EAGVTQFPSHSVIEKGQTVTLRCDPISGHDNLYWYRRVMGKEIKFLLHFVKESKQDESGMPNNRFLAERTGGTYSTLKVQPAELEDSGVYFCASSQDWGTPSTDTQYFGPGTRLTVL.

The gene calls are TRBV4-2 and TRBJ2-7, with 7 positions matching TRBD2. The CDR3 has 15 amino acids. With V trimmed by 2 bases and J by 2 bases, 6 bases remained unmatched. The germline V gene has CDR1 LGHNA and CDR2 YNFKEQ. The CDR3 spells CASSQQREVPYEQYF. CDR3 coding DNA: TGTGCCAGCAGCCAACAACGGGAGGTCCCCTACGAGCAGTACTTC.

The CDR3 loop reads CASSPDWDNEQFF. The CDR3 DNA reads TGTGCCAGCAGCCCCGACTGGGACAATGAGCAGTTCTTC. The chain couples TRBV9 to TRBJ2-1, with D hard to call. Trimming cost V 4 bases and J 5 bases, with 10 bases left between them. The CDR3 spans 13 residues. Per the germline V gene, CDR1 is SGDLS and CDR2 is YYNGEE. The complete variable domain, with remaining parts taken from reference TRBV9 and TRBJ2-1, reads DSGVTQTPKHLITATGQRVTLRCSPRSGDLSVYWYQQSLDQGLQFLIQYYNGEERAKGNILERFSAQQFPDLHSELNLSSLELGDSALYFCASSPDWDNEQFFGPGTRLTVL.

The rearrangement uses TRBV4-2 and TRBJ2-2; a possible D gene is TRBD2 (5 bases). Trimming stripped 0 bases from V and 4 bases from J, with 12 bases between. The CDR3 runs 16 residues. Per the germline V gene, CDR1 is LGHNA and CDR2 is YNFKEQ. CDR3 nucleotides: TGTGCCAGCAGCCAAGAAGAGGGAGTTGTCACCGGGGAGCTGTTTTTT. This sequence encodes CASSQEEGVVTGELFF.

The chain is built from TRBV25-1 and TRBJ2-7; 8 positions agree with TRBD1. Trimming at V came to 4 bases and at J to 6 bases, leaving 2 bases not matched to a gene. CDR1 is MGHDK, CDR2 SYGVNS, per germline. This CDR3 contains 12 residues. The CDR3, as DNA: TGTGCCAGCAGTGCGGACAGGGTCGAGCAGTACTTC. Translated, it gives CASSADRVEQYF.

The chain uses TRBV5-1 and TRBJ2-5; 9 bases line up with TRBD2. CDR1 and CDR2 (germline): SGHRS, YFSETQ. This CDR3 has 15 amino acids. J gave up 1 base and V 0 bases, and 1 base lay outside the gene matches. The CDR3 here is CASSLERGVQETQYF. The DNA of the CDR3 is TGCGCCAGCAGCTTGGAGCGGGGGGTCCAAGAGACCCAGTACTTC.

The chain is built from TRBV5-1 and TRBJ2-5; 8 bases are shared with TRBD1. Looked up from germline, CDR1 is SGHRS and CDR2 is YFSETQ. The CDR3 totals 14 residues. The junction had 1 base not matched to a gene; V was cut back by 3 bases and J by 0 bases. The CDR3 region has the DNA TGCGCCAGCAGCTCGACAGGGGACCAAGAGACCCAGTACTTC. It is translated as CASSSTGDQETQYF. Combining the CDR3 with reference TRBV5-1 and TRBJ2-5 gives the whole variable domain KAGVTQTPRYLIKTRGQQVTLSCSPISGHRSVSWYQQTPGQGLQFLFEYFSETQRNKGNFPGRFSGRQFSNSRSEMNVSTLELGDSALYLCASSSTGDQETQYFGPGTRLLVL.

The V and J genes are TRBV2 and TRBJ1-1; no clear D. The germline CDR1 and CDR2 sequences are SNHLY and FYNNEI. The V end lost 4 bases, the J end lost 3 bases, and 12 bases lay between the germline ends. The CDR3 contains 14 residues. In DNA, the CDR3 is TGTGCCAGCAGTGTCTCTTGGGCGCACACTGAAGCTTTCTTT. Translating it yields CASSVSWAHTEAFF.

The J gene is TRBJ1-5, the V gene TRBV19, with D unresolved. The CDR3 sequence is 15 residues long. Germline CDR1 reads LNHDA; CDR2 reads SQIVND (reference sequence). Trimming took 1 base from V and 2 from J, leaving 9 bases between them. In DNA, the CDR3 is TGTGCCAGTAGTATAGGTAGGCAGGGCAATCAGCCCCAGCATTTT. This gives the protein CASSIGRQGNQPQHF.

The chain uses TRBV7-2 and TRBJ1-2, with TRBD1 as a possible D gene (5 bases). The germline CDR1 and CDR2 sequences are SGHTA and FQGNSA. V lost 0 bases and J lost 2, with 10 bases in between. This CDR3 spans 15 amino acids. The CDR3 nucleotides read TGTGCCAGCAGCTTAGCCGGGGGTGGGAACTATGGCTACACCTTC. It is translated as CASSLAGGGNYGYTF. Combining the CDR3 with reference TRBV7-2 and TRBJ1-2 gives the whole variable domain GAGVSQSPSNKVTEKGKDVELRCDPISGHTALYWYRQSLGQGLEFLIYFQGNSAPDKSGLPSDRFSAERTGGSVSTLTIQRTQQEDSAVYLCASSLAGGGNYGYTFGSGTRLTVV.

The chain has TRBV29-1 and TRBJ2-2; tentatively, D is TRBD1 (6 bases). V gave up 4 bases and J gave up 0 bases, with 9 bases separating them. The germline gives CDR1 SQVTM, CDR2 ANQGSEA. The CDR3 is 14 residues long. The CDR3: CSVGQGSNTGELFF. As DNA, the CDR3 is TGCAGCGTTGGTCAGGGGTCGAACACCGGGGAGCTGTTTTTT.

This clone was picked up one time. The chain links TRBV7-9 to TRBJ1-1, with D perhaps matching TRBD1 (6 bases). Germline lookup yields CDR1 SEHNR and CDR2 FQNEAQ (reference sequence). CDR3 size: 16 residues. V was cut by 1 base and J by 11 bases, with 23 bases left in between. CDR3 sequence (DNA): TGTGCCAGCAGCTTAGTAGGGCAGGGGCATTTTTTAGATGCTTTCTTT. As protein: CASSLVGQGHFLDAFF.

This sequence joins TRBV6-5 and TRBJ1-2; D gene ambiguous. Germline CDR1 is MNHEY and CDR2 is SVGAGI. The CDR3 covers 14 residues. V lost 2 bases and J 4 bases, leaving 11 bases between the germline ends. CDR3 sequence: CASSYDRKSYGYTF. The CDR3 DNA sequence: TGTGCCAGCAGTTACGATCGAAAAAGCTATGGCTACACCTTC.

This clone was seen more than once but under ten times. This chain links TRBV11-2 with TRBJ2-1; perhaps TRBD1 as D (5 bases). CDR1 SGHAT and CDR2 FQNNGV come from the germline V gene. Trimming removed 0 bases at V and 9 bases at J, with 6 bases between. The CDR3 has 12 amino acids. CDR3 sequence: CASSLDQGEQFF. The CDR3 DNA sequence: TGTGCCAGCAGCTTAGATCAGGGTGAGCAGTTCTTC.

This clone was detected a few times. The V call is TRBV7-9, the J call TRBJ1-2, with TRBD1 matching 8 bases. Germline CDR1 is SEHNR and CDR2 is FQNEAQ (reference sequence). The junction had 7 bases not matched to a gene; V was cut back by 5 bases and J by 8 bases. The CDR3 has 13 residues. The CDR3 DNA reads TGTGCCAGCAGCACGACAGGGGCGAGGGGCTACACCTTC. Its protein product is CASSTTGARGYTF.

This chain uses TRBV11-1 with TRBJ2-1; 12 bases line up with TRBD2. The junction had 3 bases not matched to a gene; V was cut back by 5 bases and J by 4 bases. Germline V gene lookup returns CDR1 SGHAT and CDR2 FQDESV (reference sequence). The CDR3 spans 15 residues. The CDR3 coding sequence is TGTGCCAGCAGCCGGACTAGCGGGACGTACAATGAGCAGTTCTTC. Translated, it gives CASSRTSGTYNEQFF.